This is a list of T cell receptor beta chains from one sample in a study. Data came from immunoSEQ multiplex PCR; TCRdb stores just in-frame clones and leaves some out. The repertoire holds 68,000 or so clones, 93% seen once, with roughly 4% in the top ten. The sample comprised PBMCs. The receptors come from a man in his forties with rheumatoid arthritis. The CDR3 runs from the conserved cysteine through the conserved F or W. The D gene is left open where the match is weak. Where a row states a size, it is once, few, many or the class of an expanded clone; other rows omit it.

clone_size d_call j_call v_call cdr3_aa cdr3_nt
. . TRBJ2-3 TRBV6-2/TRBV6-3 CASSPQGGGVADTQYF TGTGCCAGCAGTCCCCAAGGGGGGGGCGTGGCAGATACGCAGTATTTT
. TRBD1 TRBJ1-2 TRBV9 CASSARTGAFGYTF TGTGCCAGCAGCGCCCGTACAGGGGCTTTTGGCTACACCTTC
. . TRBJ2-1 TRBV27 CASLTRSGMDEQFF TGTGCCAGCCTTACCCGCTCAGGGATGGATGAGCAGTTCTTC
. TRBD2 TRBJ2-3 TRBV5-1 CASSQGTGGTNTDTQYF TGCGCCAGCAGCCAGGGTACGGGCGGGACTAACACAGATACGCAGTATTTT
. . TRBJ2-2 TRBV9 CASSAKAGVGGELFF TGTGCCAGCAGCGCCAAAGCAGGGGTGGGCGGGGAGCTGTTTTTT
. TRBD2 TRBJ2-1 TRBV4-1 CASSRTSGGAIVSYNEQFF TGCGCCAGCAGCCGGACTAGCGGGGGGGCGATCGTCTCCTACAATGAGCAGTTCTTC
. . TRBJ1-3 TRBV5-6 CASSLGQPLGNTIYF TGTGCCAGCAGCTTGGGACAGCCGCTTGGAAACACCATATATTTT
. . TRBJ2-2 TRBV7-2 CASSAGQTGELFF TGTGCCAGCAGCGCCGGACAGACCGGGGAGCTGTTTTTT
. TRBD2 TRBJ2-3 TRBV12-3/TRBV12-4 CASRGTSRDTQYF TGTGCCAGCAGAGGGACTAGCAGAGATACGCAGTATTTT
. . TRBJ2-7 TRBV18 CASSPERGAGEQYF TGTGCCAGCTCACCCGAACGGGGGGCCGGCGAGCAGTACTTC
. TRBD2 TRBJ2-1 TRBV11-1 CASSLLGGSSEQFF TGTGCCAGCAGCTTACTCGGCGGGAGTAGTGAGCAGTTCTTC
once TRBD1 TRBJ1-5 TRBV19 CAIGQGGSQPQHF TGTGCCATTGGACAGGGGGGCAGTCAGCCCCAGCATTTT
few TRBD1 TRBJ1-1 TRBV5-1 CASSSEGATDTEAFF TGCGCCAGCAGCTCGGAGGGGGCAACGGACACTGAAGCTTTCTTT
. . TRBJ1-1 TRBV7-6 CASSRGGGNTEAFF TGTGCCAGCAGCCGCGGTGGCGGGAACACTGAAGCTTTCTTT
. . TRBJ1-1 TRBV19 CASRKGGTEAFF TGTGCCAGTAGGAAGGGCGGCACTGAAGCTTTCTTT
few . TRBJ1-5 TRBV2 CASTVDRLSNQPQHF TGTGCCAGCACCGTAGACAGGCTTAGCAATCAGCCCCAGCATTTT
once . TRBJ2-5 TRBV19 CASSIGLGGRGQETQYF TGTGCCAGTAGTATAGGTCTCGGGGGGCGCGGGCAAGAGACCCAGTACTTC
. TRBD1 TRBJ2-1 TRBV11-2 CASSLPMTGAPYNEQFF TGTGCCAGCAGCCTTCCCATGACAGGGGCTCCCTACAATGAGCAGTTCTTC
. . TRBJ2-1 TRBV5-4 CASSAYRDEQFF TGTGCCAGCAGCGCATACAGAGATGAGCAGTTCTTC
once TRBD1 TRBJ2-7 TRBV5-6 CASSVVETGREQYF TGTGCCAGCAGTGTGGTGGAGACAGGGAGAGAGCAGTACTTC
. . TRBJ2-1 TRBV11-3 CASRTSFGEQFF TGTGCCAGCAGAACCTCCTTTGGGGAGCAGTTCTTC
. TRBD2 TRBJ2-5 TRBV11-3 CASSHTSGKETQYF TGTGCCAGCAGCCATACTAGCGGCAAAGAGACCCAGTACTTC
. . TRBJ1-2 TRBV6-2/TRBV6-3 CASSLAGGYTF TGTGCCAGCAGTCTTGCTGGTGGCTACACCTTC
. . TRBJ1-5 TRBV6-6 CASSRQGNQPQHF TGTGCCAGCAGCAGACAGGGCAATCAGCCCCAGCATTTT
few . TRBJ1-5 TRBV3-1/TRBV3-2 CASSPPGNQPQHF TGTGCCAGCAGCCCGCCGGGCAATCAGCCCCAGCATTTT
. TRBD2 TRBJ2-1 TRBV11-3 CASSPGGFSYNEQFF TGTGCCAGCAGTCCCGGGGGGTTTTCCTACAATGAGCAGTTCTTC
. . TRBJ1-1 TRBV20-1 CSASGGNLRMNTEAFF TGCAGTGCTAGTGGGGGGAATTTACGAATGAACACTGAAGCTTTCTTT
. . TRBJ2-7 TRBV15 CATSRDRAPTSYEQYF TGTGCCACCAGCAGAGATAGGGCACCAACCAGCTACGAGCAGTACTTC
few . TRBJ2-1 TRBV5-1 CASSFTAYNEQFF TGCGCCAGCAGCTTTACAGCGTACAATGAGCAGTTCTTC
. . TRBJ2-3 TRBV5-1 CASSVTGRGTDTQYF TGCGCCAGCAGCGTGACAGGGAGGGGGACAGATACGCAGTATTTT
once . TRBJ1-2 TRBV7-9 CASSPDRGYTF TGTGCCAGCAGCCCTGATCGGGGCTACACCTTC
. TRBD2 TRBJ2-5 TRBV3-1/TRBV3-2 CASSQDHRGGETQYF TGTGCCAGCAGCCAAGATCATCGGGGAGGGGAGACCCAGTACTTC
. . TRBJ1-1 TRBV7-9 CASSFREAFF TGTGCCAGCAGCTTCCGTGAAGCTTTCTTT
. . TRBJ2-7 TRBV5-1 CASSLAEGLHEQYF TGCGCCAGCAGCTTGGCCGAAGGGCTCCACGAGCAGTACTTC
. TRBD2 TRBJ2-1 TRBV27 CASSLSLGGGSYNEQFF TGTGCCAGCAGTTTATCTTTGGGGGGGGGCTCCTACAATGAGCAGTTCTTC
. TRBD2 TRBJ2-2 TRBV18 CASSGLAGNTGELFF TGTGCCAGCTCCGGACTAGCGGGAAACACCGGGGAGCTGTTTTTT
once TRBD1 TRBJ1-5 TRBV19 CASSIGDRGNQPQHF TGTGCCAGTAGTATAGGGGACAGGGGCAATCAGCCCCAGCATTTT
. . TRBJ2-5 TRBV5-1 CASSLRRWAQQETQYF TGCGCCAGCAGCCTACGGAGGTGGGCACAGCAAGAGACCCAGTACTTC
. . TRBJ2-7 TRBV10-2 CASTEQSSYEQYF TGCGCCAGCACCGAACAGAGCTCCTACGAGCAGTACTTC
. . TRBJ2-7 TRBV6-5 CASSPGPPPEVEQYF TGTGCCAGCAGTCCCGGCCCCCCCCCGGAGGTCGAGCAGTACTTC